The TCR beta chain described here comes from a study of regulatory dendritic cells for organ transplantation. Study-wide results and caveats: Among resting subsets, memory CD8+ cells contained the most alloreactive clonotypes. Regulatory dendritic cells appeared to expand memory CD8+ clones less than mature ones. Naive CD4+ and CD8+ repertoires were highly diverse; memory CD8+ was most oligoclonal.

V shed 6 bases, J shed 0 bases, and the junction held 16 bases outside the gene matches. CDR1 is MDHEN and CDR2 is SYDVKM in the germline V gene. This CDR3 has 20 amino acids. FACS sorted CD4+ or CD8+ T cells into CD45RA+ naive and CD45RO+ memory. A word on this clone: The antigen is not known.

Profiling relied on immunoSEQ multiplex PCR, and the TCRdb table lists in-frame clones only, not all of them. The table has 30,000 to 40,000 clones, around 90% seen once. This sequence was found in a human donor in good health. The chain carries TRBV28 and TRBJ2-6; 8 positions agree with TRBD1. The sequencing input was naive CD4+ T cells from blood. As to subset: CD45RA+ naive T cells. Written as DNA, the CDR3 is TGTGCCAGCAGAGCGGTGTACGGACAGGGTAAACTCTCTGGGGCCAACGTCCTGACTTTC. Translated: CASRAVYGQGKLSGANVLTF.